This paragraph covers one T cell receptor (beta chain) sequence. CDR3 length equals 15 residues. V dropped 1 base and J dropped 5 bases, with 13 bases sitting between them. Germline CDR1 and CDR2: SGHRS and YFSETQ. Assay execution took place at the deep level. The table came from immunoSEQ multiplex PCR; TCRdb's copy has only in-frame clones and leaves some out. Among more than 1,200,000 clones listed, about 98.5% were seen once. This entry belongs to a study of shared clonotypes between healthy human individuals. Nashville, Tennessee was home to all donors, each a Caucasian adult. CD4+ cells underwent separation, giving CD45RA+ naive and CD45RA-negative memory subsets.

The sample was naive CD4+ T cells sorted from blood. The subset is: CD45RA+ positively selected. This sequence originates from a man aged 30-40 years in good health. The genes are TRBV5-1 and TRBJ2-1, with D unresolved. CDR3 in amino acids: CASSLLERPNNEQFF. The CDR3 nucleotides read TGCGCCAGCAGCTTGCTTGAACGGCCCAACAATGAGCAGTTCTTC. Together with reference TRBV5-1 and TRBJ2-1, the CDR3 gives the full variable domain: KAGVTQTPRYLIKTRGQQVTLSCSPISGHRSVSWYQQTPGQGLQFLFEYFSETQRNKGNFPGRFSGRQFSNSRSEMNVSTLELGDSALYLCASSLLERPNNEQFFGPGTRLTVL.